This T cell receptor (beta chain) was sequenced for a study of blood T cells in healthy people across ages. The CDR3 is 13 amino acids. CDR1 is SGHRS, CDR2 YFSETQ, per germline. Every donor provided approximately 9.2 milliliters of peripheral blood. As regards this clonotype: Its specificity is unknown.

Study findings and constraints: With naive T cell percentage, TCR beta diversity showed a strong correlation.

The authors ran a second PCR of roughly 6 to 11 cycles using a sample-barcoded 5' primer and a J-beta primer mix. Each CDR3 protein gets one entry after TCRdb re-called the 5' RACE reads with MiXCR. Of roughly 2 million distinct CDR3 sequences in the sample, just under 50% were seen once. The rearrangement uses TRBV5-1 and TRBJ2-7; D possibly uses TRBD1 or TRBD2 (5 bases each). The better agreement between TRBJ2-5 and the DNA end casts doubt on the J call. Sequencing was performed on blood. The origin of this receptor is a middle-aged woman in good health. Here the CDR3 DNA reads TGCGCCAGCAGCATACGGGACGGAGAGACCCAGTACTTC. Translating gives CASSIRDGETQYF.